These 13 T cell receptor delta chains were all obtained from the same sample, sequenced in a study of gamma-delta T cells after stem cell transplantation. TCRdb reanalysed the RT-PCR reads via CATT. The repertoire includes approximately 1,200 delta-chain clones, about 1.8% of them detected once, and around 33% sits in the top ten. Input material: gamma-delta T cells. All receptors derive from a human donor. It is not recorded whose cells these are; they may come from a transplant donor.

On this clone: The protein held in TCRdb is that of a much larger clone and does not match this DNA's translation at residue 11, likely because of a read error; the protein shown is translated from the DNA. CDR3: CACDTVLGNKQYTDKLIF. DNA of the CDR3: TGTGCCTGTGACACTGTACTGGGGAATAAACAGTACACCGATAAACTCATCTTT. The chain is built from TRDV2 and TRDJ1; 7 nucleotides align to TRDD3. V lost 1 base and J lost 0; bases outside the gene matches: 13. Germline V CDR1 and CDR2: GEAIGNYY, EKD. CDR3 length: 18 amino acids.

This clone has only a few counts. This probably arose from a read error, given a far larger clone one base away. Other DNA variants within this sample encode the same CDR3. The chain links TRDV2 to TRDJ1; D perhaps matches TRDD3 (6 bases). CDR3 size: 17 residues. The V end lost 0 bases, the J end lost 0 bases, and 16 bases lay between the germline ends. Germline CDR1 and CDR2: GEAIGNYY and EKD. The CDR3 is CACDTAWGSSYTDKLIF. Written as DNA, the CDR3 is TGTGCCTGTGACACCGCTTGGGGGTCCTCCTACACCGATAAACTCATCTTT.

About this clone itself: A read error likely explains why the TCRdb protein, taken from a much larger clone, differs from this DNA's translation at residue 11; the protein shown is translated from the DNA. The CDR3 sequence is CACDTLGDTGVRADKLIF. The DNA of the CDR3 is TGTGCCTGTGACACCTTGGGGGATACAGGAGTGAGGGCCGATAAACTCATCTTT. The chain combines TRDV2 with TRDJ1; TRDD3 matches 10 bases. The CDR3 is made up of 18 amino acids. V was clipped by 0 bases and J by 3 bases; unmatched bases: 12. Germline V lookup: CDR1 GEAIGNYY, CDR2 EKD.

This clone appeared a few times. The protein recorded in TCRdb matches a much larger clone and deviates from this DNA's translation at residue 3, suggesting a read error; the protein here is obtained by translating the DNA. The chain joins TRDV2 to TRDJ1, with 11 bases that match TRDD3. The CDR3 runs to 21 residues. CDR1 is GEAIGNYY and CDR2 is EKD in the germline V gene. In DNA, the CDR3 is TGTGCCCGTGACCCCCTAGGTCCCCCAATGGGGGATACGCGGAGCACCGATAAACTCATCTTT. Amino acid sequence: CARDPLGPPMGDTRSTDKLIF.

This clone appeared a few times. This DNA's translation and the protein TCRdb lists, from a much larger clone, do not match at residue 11, likely due to a read error; the protein shown is translated from the DNA. The chain couples TRDV3 to TRDJ1, with TRDD3 matching 8 bases. The germline CDR1 and CDR2 sequences are TVYSNPD and GDNSRS (reference sequence). CDR3 size: 19 residues. V lost 2 bases and J lost 1; bases outside the gene matches: 21. The CDR3 loop is CAFHSYSSWGMRGTDKLIF. CDR3 coding DNA: TGTGCCTTTCACTCCTATTCCTCGTGGGGGATGCGAGGCACCGATAAACTCATCTTT.

About this clone: This likely stems from a read error, as it lies one base from a far larger clone. The same CDR3 also results from other DNA sequences found in this sample. This chain links TRDV2 with TRDJ1; TRDD3 aligns across 12 bases. Germline trimming cut 1 base from V and 0 bases from J; bases unmatched to any gene: 11. The CDR3 loop spans 19 amino acids. Germline CDR1 reads GEAIGNYY; CDR2 reads EKD. The CDR3: CACDTRFAGGYGDTDKLIF. The DNA of the CDR3 is TGTGCCTGTGACACTCGATTTGCTGGGGGATACGGAGACACCGATAAACTCATCTTT.

This clone appeared a few times. The protein held in TCRdb is that of a much larger clone and does not match this DNA's translation at residue 21, likely because of a read error; the protein shown is translated from the DNA. CDR3 bases: TGTGCTCTTGGGGAACCCCCTCATTTCCCCCCGGGTGCGCAGGGACCTTGGACCGATAAACGCATCTTT. Translated, it gives CALGEPPHFPPGAQGPWTDKRIF. The rearrangement links TRDV1 to TRDJ1; D ambiguous. The CDR3 has 23 residues. Germline CDR1 and CDR2: TSWWSYY and QGS.

This clone was counted only a few times. A far larger clone lies a single base away; this is likely a read error. The chain links TRDV2 to TRDJ1; D is perhaps TRDD3 (5 bases). In germline, CDR1 is GEAIGNYY, CDR2 EKD. This CDR3 contains 14 residues. The CDR3 DNA reads TGTGCCTGTGGCACCGCGGGATACACCGATAAACTCATCTTT. Residues: CACGTAGYTDKLIF.

This clone turned up a few times. This DNA's translation differs at residue 13 from TCRdb's protein, which comes from a much larger clone; a read error is likely, and the protein shown is translated from the DNA. V gene TRDV1 combines with J gene TRDJ1, with 8 bases that match TRDD3. Per germline, CDR1 TSWWSYY and CDR2 QGS. There are 17 residues in the CDR3. Here the CDR3 reads CALGEIKRWGITGKLIF. CDR3 coding DNA: TGTGCTCTTGGGGAAATAAAACGGTGGGGGATTACCGGTAAACTCATCTTT.

This clone was seen more than once but under ten times. A single base is all that separates this from a far larger clone, so a read error is likely. Other DNA variants within this sample encode the same CDR3. This rearrangement joins TRDV1 to TRDJ1, with TRDD3 as a possible D gene (6 bases). This CDR3 contains 18 residues. Germline V gene data show CDR1 as TSWWSYY and CDR2 as QGS. DNA for the CDR3: TGTGCCCTTGGGGATCCCCGATCTGCAACCGGGGGTACCGATAAACTCATCTTT. Translating gives CALGDPRSATGGTDKLIF.

This clone was observed a few times. TCRdb records a much larger clone's protein for this DNA, with a difference at residue 19 that likely arises from a read error; the protein given is the translation of the DNA. This rearrangement joins TRDV2 to TRDJ1; D possibly matches TRDD2 or TRDD3 (5 bases each). Germline assignment: CDR1 GEAIGNYY and CDR2 EKD. The CDR3 contains 24 residues. The V and J ends lost 1 base and 3 bases respectively, with 41 bases between them. CDR3 DNA sequence: TGTGCCTGTGACACGGTATTGGGACGCGATCCTAATGAACTGGTCTCGACGTACGCCGATAAACTCATCTTT. This sequence encodes CACDTVLGRDPNELVSTYADKLIF.

Regarding this clone: A single base is all that separates this from a far larger clone, so a read error is likely. The sample contains more than one DNA sequence encoding this CDR3. The chain employs TRDV2 and TRDJ1; D is unclear. The CDR3 length is 15 residues. Germline CDR1 and CDR2: GEAIGNYY and EKD. The DNA for the CDR3 is TGTGCCTGTATTCTTGTACCCGGCGAGGACGATAAGCTCATCTTT. This codes for CACILVPGEDDKLIF.

Note on this clone: TCRdb lists the protein of a much larger clone for this DNA, which differs at residue 6, so this is likely a read error; the protein given here is translated from the DNA itself. V and J are TRDV2 and TRDJ1; TRDD3 agrees at 13 bases. V lost 1 base to trimming and J lost 4 bases; unmatched junction nucleotides: 14. The germline V gene encodes CDR1 GEAIGNYY and CDR2 EKD. The CDR3 runs to 19 residues. The CDR3 spells CACDTRFTGGYAHFDKLIF. CDR3 nucleotides: TGTGCCTGTGACACGCGCTTCACTGGGGGATACGCGCACTTCGATAAACTCATCTTT.